The clone carrying this T cell receptor (beta chain) has at least ten counts. TCR beta CDR3 region amplification was performed from RNA transcripts. Initially, a first-round RT-PCR of the TCR CDR3 employed the HTBI primer set. TCRdb re-derived calls from the multiplex PCR reads in MiXCR, one entry per CDR3 protein. Here the sample spans under 250,000 distinct CDR3 sequences, less than 20% being singletons. The V end lost 0 bases, the J end lost 0 bases, and 5 bases lay between the germline ends. From germline, CDR1 is GTSNPN and CDR2 SVGIG (reference sequence). The CDR3 extends over 14 amino acids. The data were obtained in a study of T cells in Graves' hyperthyroidism and ophthalmopathy.

Sequenced input: blood. The sequence was obtained from a woman aged 45-59 years with Graves' hyperthyroidism. The chain links TRBV30 to TRBJ1-4; D is undetermined. CDR3 nucleotides: TGTGCCTGGAGTGTACGTTCAACTAATGAAAAACTGTTTTTT. This sequence encodes CAWSVRSTNEKLFF. Full variable domain (missing parts from reference TRBV30 and TRBJ1-4): SQTIHQWPATLVQPVGSPLSLECTVEGTSNPNLYWYRQAAGRGLQLLFYSVGIGQISSEVPQNLSASRPQDRQFILSSKKLLLSDSGFYLCAWSVRSTNEKLFFGSGTQLSVL.